Following are 18 T cell receptor beta chains from one sample sequenced in a study of blood T cell repertoires in COVID-19. Sequenced by immunoSEQ multiplex PCR; TCRdb stores in-frame clones only, minus some. The table has 35,000 to 50,000 clones, approximately 90% seen once. The sample was peripheral blood. These receptors came from a man over 45 with active COVID-19.

The chain joins TRBV5-1 to TRBJ2-1; a possible D gene is TRBD2 (7 bases). The CDR3 is made up of 16 amino acids. The V and J ends lost 0 bases and 4 bases respectively, with 14 bases between them. CDR1 and CDR2 from the germline V gene are SGHRS and YFSETQ. This CDR3 is CASSLAGGGSYNEQFF. CDR3 sequence (DNA): TGCGCCAGCAGCTTGGCCGGCGGGGGCTCATACAATGAGCAGTTCTTC.

The chain links TRBV5-4 to TRBJ1-2, with a tentative D call TRBD1 (5 bases). CDR1 is SGHNT and CDR2 is YYREEE in the germline V gene (reference sequence). V dropped 4 bases and J dropped 6 bases, with 16 bases sitting between them. CDR3 length: 14 amino acids. This CDR3 is CASSRPDRYDGYTF. The CDR3 nucleotides are TGTGCCAGCAGCCGACCAGACAGATACGATGGCTACACCTTC.

The chain has TRBV6-5 and TRBJ2-1; 10 bases agree with TRBD1. Germline V gene data show CDR1 as MNHEY and CDR2 as SVGAGI. The CDR3 contains 15 residues. The J segment lost 6 bases and the V segment lost 5 bases, leaving 7 bases of the junction unmatched. The CDR3 spells CASSHRQGAPNEQFF. CDR3 in DNA: TGTGCCAGCAGTCACCGACAGGGGGCCCCCAATGAGCAGTTCTTC.

The gene calls are TRBV29-1 and TRBJ1-1, with no clear D. V shed 5 bases and J shed 6 bases, with 10 bases lying between them. The CDR3 covers 11 residues. CDR1 and CDR2 from the germline V gene are SQVTM and ANQGSEA. CDR3 nucleotides: TGCAGCGTTAGCCACCGGGCTGAAGCTTTCTTT. This translates into CSVSHRAEAFF.

This rearrangement joins TRBV29-1 to TRBJ1-4; D call uncertain. Germline V gives CDR1 SQVTM, CDR2 ANQGSEA. The CDR3 extends over 12 amino acids. Trimming took 4 bases from V and 6 from J, leaving 9 bases between them. The CDR3 nucleotides read TGCAGCGTTGGGGCGGGTGATGAAAAACTGTTTTTT. Translating gives CSVGAGDEKLFF.

The chain combines TRBV7-3 with TRBJ1-1; D may be TRBD1 (5 bases). In germline, CDR1 is SGHTA, CDR2 FQGTGA. Trimming left V 3 bases short and J 5 bases short, with 10 bases between. There are 13 residues in the CDR3. CDR3 amino acids: CASSFRKGTEAFF. CDR3 nucleotides: TGTGCCAGCAGCTTCCGAAAGGGGACTGAAGCTTTCTTT.

The chain links TRBV7-2 to TRBJ2-3, with D hard to call. The V gene lost 5 bases and the J gene lost 0 bases, with 12 bases spanning the gap. CDR1 is SGHTA, CDR2 FQGNSA, per germline. The CDR3 runs to 15 residues. The CDR3 sequence: CASSLHGQSTDTQYF. The CDR3 bases are TGTGCCAGCAGCCTACATGGGCAGAGCACAGATACGCAGTATTTT.

In DNA, the CDR3 is TGTGCCAGCAGCTTATCCCCGGCAGATACGCAGTATTTT. This sequence encodes CASSLSPADTQYF. V gene TRBV7-3 combines with J gene TRBJ2-3; D uncertain. With 2 bases removed from V and 4 bases from J, the gap between germline ends came to 7 bases. The CDR3 spans 13 residues. CDR1 is SGHTA and CDR2 is FQGTGA in the germline V gene.

The rearrangement links TRBV19 to TRBJ1-2; D not certain. V lost 5 bases and J lost 1, with 2 bases in between. Per the germline V gene, CDR1 is LNHDA and CDR2 is SQIVND (reference sequence). The CDR3 runs 11 residues. CDR3 coding DNA: TGTGCCAGTAGTTATAACTATGGCTACACCTTC. Its translation is CASSYNYGYTF.

The chain employs TRBV18 and TRBJ2-3; tentatively, D is TRBD1 (5 bases). From germline, CDR1 is KGHSH and CDR2 LQKENI. The V gene lost 2 bases and the J gene lost 2 bases, with 8 bases spanning the gap. This CDR3 region has 14 residues. The CDR3 is CASSPEQDTDTQYF. CDR3 DNA: TGTGCCAGCTCACCAGAACAGGACACAGATACGCAGTATTTT.

The chain links TRBV2 to TRBJ2-3, with D hard to call. Germline CDR1 and CDR2: SNHLY and FYNNEI. The CDR3 contains 13 residues. V lost 6 bases and J lost 0, with 7 bases in between. CDR3 sequence reads: CASSLGSTDTQYF. The DNA for the CDR3 is TGTGCCAGCAGCCTCGGTAGCACAGATACGCAGTATTTT.

V gene TRBV5-1 combines with J gene TRBJ2-5, with D possibly being TRBD1 (6 bases). The CDR3 extends over 15 amino acids. Trimming removed 1 base from V and 2 bases from J, with 12 bases in between. Per germline, CDR1 SGHRS and CDR2 YFSETQ. CDR3 nucleotides: TGCGCCAGCAGCTTGACAGGGTCGGCGCAAGAGACCCAGTACTTC. Its protein product is CASSLTGSAQETQYF. The variable domain in full, completed from reference TRBV5-1 and TRBJ2-5, reads KAGVTQTPRYLIKTRGQQVTLSCSPISGHRSVSWYQQTPGQGLQFLFEYFSETQRNKGNFPGRFSGRQFSNSRSEMNVSTLELGDSALYLCASSLTGSAQETQYFGPGTRLLVL.

The count of this clone is one. This chain uses TRBV5-1 with TRBJ2-7, with 8 bases that match TRBD2. CDR3 size: 15 residues. The V and J ends lost 7 bases and 0 bases, in that order; junction bases with no gene match: 9. Germline CDR1 and CDR2: SGHRS and YFSETQ. The CDR3 spells CASAYQSGSSYEQYF. The CDR3 DNA reads as TGCGCCAGCGCCTACCAAAGCGGGAGCTCCTACGAGCAGTACTTC.

The rearrangement uses TRBV19 and TRBJ2-2; D is undetermined. There are 15 residues in the CDR3. CDR1 LNHDA and CDR2 SQIVND come from the germline V gene (reference sequence). The germline V and J ends were trimmed by 5 bases and 2 bases, with 12 bases remaining between them. The CDR3, as DNA: TGTGCCAGTAGTCCCGTGGAGATAAACACCGGGGAGCTGTTTTTT. The encoded protein is CASSPVEINTGELFF.

This clone qualifies as medium-sized (0.01 to 0.1%). The chain uses TRBV18 and TRBJ2-2; D is uncertain. Germline V gives CDR1 KGHSH, CDR2 LQKENI. The CDR3 has 14 residues. V shed 2 bases and J shed 3 bases, with 7 bases lying between them. The CDR3 coding sequence is TGTGCCAGCTCACCAACGGAGTACACCGGGGAGCTGTTTTTT. It is translated as CASSPTEYTGELFF.

The CDR3 bases are TGTGCCAGTAGTCCCCGGACACCTAGCAATCAGCCCCAGCATTTT. This translates into CASSPRTPSNQPQHF. J is TRBJ1-5 and V is TRBV19, with TRBD1 as a possible D gene (5 bases). In germline, CDR1 is LNHDA, CDR2 SQIVND (reference sequence). This CDR3 has 15 amino acids. V lost 5 bases to trimming and J lost 0 bases, with 11 bases between them.

This chain uses TRBV10-3 with TRBJ1-3; possibly TRBD1 for D (5 bases). The CDR3 contains 15 residues. CDR1 and CDR2 from the germline V gene are ENHRY and SYGVKD. Between the trimmed V and J ends, which lost 0 bases and 4 bases, there was a span of 10 bases. The CDR3, as DNA: TGTGCCATCAGTGAGTCGTCAGGGCCAGGAAACACCATATATTTT. This translates into CAISESSGPGNTIYF.

The chain carries TRBV6-2 or TRBV6-3 and TRBJ1-2; D unresolved. The V end was cut by 2 bases, the J end by 6 bases, with 4 bases between. Germline V gives CDR1 MNHEY, CDR2 SVGEGT. The CDR3 contains 11 residues. The CDR3 region has the DNA TGTGCCAGCAGTTACGTCGATGGCTACACCTTC. Its translation is CASSYVDGYTF.